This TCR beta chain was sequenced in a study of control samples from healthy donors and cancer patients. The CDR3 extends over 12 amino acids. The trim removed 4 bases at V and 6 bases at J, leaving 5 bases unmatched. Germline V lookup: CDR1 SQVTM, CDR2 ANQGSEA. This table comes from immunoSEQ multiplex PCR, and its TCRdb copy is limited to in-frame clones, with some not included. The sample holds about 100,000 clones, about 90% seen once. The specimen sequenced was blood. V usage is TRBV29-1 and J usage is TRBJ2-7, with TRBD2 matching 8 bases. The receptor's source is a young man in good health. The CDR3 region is CSVVVAGIEQYF. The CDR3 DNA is TGCAGCGTTGTGGTAGCGGGAATCGAGCAGTACTTC.